The 22 T cell receptor beta chains below all came from one sample that was sequenced in a study of cytomegalovirus exposure and HLA in healthy donors. The PCR contained 60 Vbeta and 13 Jbeta primers. Using immunoSEQ multiplex PCR, the repertoire was profiled, and TCRdb retains in-frame clones only, with some absent. The sample shows approximately 130,000 clones, approximately 84% of them seen only once. Sequencing used PBMCs. Every receptor here comes from a boy aged 2 to 9 in good health and CMV-seronegative.

The rearrangement joins TRBV7-9 to TRBJ1-1, with D possibly TRBD1 on 6 matching bases. The germline gives CDR1 SEHNR, CDR2 FQNEAQ (reference sequence). Trimming removed 2 bases at V and 6 bases at J, with 16 bases between. This CDR3 comprises 15 residues. CDR3: CASSLNRQEAPEAFF. The CDR3, as DNA: TGTGCCAGCAGCTTAAACAGACAGGAGGCCCCTGAAGCTTTCTTT.

The chain is built from TRBV7-2 and TRBJ1-1; 7 bases fit TRBD1. Germline CDR1 and CDR2: SGHTA and FQGNSA. The V gene end was trimmed by 5 bases and the J gene end by 8 bases; junction bases not matched to a gene: 11. The CDR3 extends over 14 amino acids. In DNA, the CDR3 is TGTGCCAGCAGCCGAGACAGGGCCAGTTCCGAAGCTTTCTTT. Its protein product is CASSRDRASSEAFF.

The genes are TRBV6-1 and TRBJ2-2; D perhaps matches TRBD1 (6 bases). Trimming pared 3 bases from V and 1 base from J, leaving 9 bases between. Germline CDR1 is MNHNS and CDR2 is SASEGT. CDR3 size: 15 residues. CDR3 sequence reads: CASSDSQGNTGELFF. CDR3 nucleotide sequence: TGTGCCAGCAGTGATTCACAGGGGAACACCGGGGAGCTGTTTTTT.

The V call is TRBV20-1, the J call TRBJ2-5; D gene uncertain. This CDR3 contains 11 residues. The V gene's germline CDR1 is DFQATT and CDR2 SNEGSKA (reference sequence). DNA of the CDR3: TGCAGGGTTGATCGAGTGGAGACCCAGTACTTC. Translated, it gives CRVDRVETQYF.

This chain links TRBV9 with TRBJ2-3; TRBD2 aligns across 10 bases. Per germline, CDR1 SGDLS and CDR2 YYNGEE. Germline trimming cut 3 bases from V and 0 bases from J; bases unmatched to any gene: 10. The CDR3 consists of 18 residues. In nucleotides, the CDR3 is TGTGCCAGCAGCGCCTGGACTAGCGGTCTTTCTAGCACAGATACGCAGTATTTT. Its protein is CASSAWTSGLSSTDTQYF.

The chain uses TRBV18 and TRBJ2-3; 9 nucleotides line up with TRBD1. This CDR3 comprises 16 residues. Germline V gene sequence: CDR1 KGHSH, CDR2 LQKENI. J gave up 3 bases and V 4 bases, and 8 bases lay outside the gene matches. The CDR3 loop is CASSLRTGADTDTQYF. CDR3 DNA sequence: TGTGCCAGCTCACTAAGGACAGGGGCGGATACAGATACGCAGTATTTT. Variable domain in full (rest from reference TRBV18 and TRBJ2-3): NAGVMQNPRHLVRRRGQEARLRCSPMKGHSHVYWYRQLPEEGLKFMVYLQKENIIDESGMPKERFSAEFPKEGPSILRIQQVVRGDSAAYFCASSLRTGADTDTQYFGPGTRLTVL.

DNA for the CDR3: TGTGCCAGCGGTTTGGAGTCACATTGGAATCAGCCCCAGCATTTT. Its protein is CASGLESHWNQPQHF. This rearrangement joins TRBV2 to TRBJ1-5; D is undetermined. The germline CDR1 and CDR2 sequences are SNHLY and FYNNEI. V was clipped by 8 bases and J by 4 bases, with 18 bases between them. The length of the CDR3 is 15 residues.

The chain employs TRBV18 and TRBJ1-5; D is undetermined. Germline values: CDR1 KGHSH, CDR2 LQKENI. V shed 2 bases and J shed 5 bases, with 7 bases lying between them. The CDR3 runs 13 residues. CDR3 bases: TGTGCCAGCTCACCAGGGAGGGATCAGCCCCAGCATTTT. This codes for CASSPGRDQPQHF.

This chain connects TRBV7-8 to TRBJ1-2; TRBD1 is a possible D gene (5 bases). Between the trimmed V and J ends, which lost 2 bases and 4 bases, there was a span of 11 bases. From germline, CDR1 is SGHVS and CDR2 FQNEAQ. CDR3 length: 14 residues. CDR3 amino acids: CASSLLQGGYGYTF. CDR3 sequence (DNA): TGTGCCAGCAGCTTATTGCAGGGTGGCTATGGCTACACCTTC. The full variable domain, in which reference TRBV7-8 and TRBJ1-2 provide the parts outside the CDR3, is GAGVSQSPRYKVAKRGQDVALRCDPISGHVSLFWYQQALGQGPEFLTYFQNEAQLDKSGLPSDRFFAERPEGSVSTLKIQRTQQEDSAVYLCASSLLQGGYGYTFGSGTRLTVV.

The chain links TRBV4-2 to TRBJ2-3; 8 bases map to TRBD2. The CDR3 contains 17 residues. Germline V gives CDR1 LGHNA, CDR2 YNFKEQ. V shed 4 bases, J shed 2 bases, and the junction held 11 bases outside the gene matches. The CDR3 nucleotides read TGTGCCAGCAGCCTCCTGGGGGCGGGGGGCCACACAGATACGCAGTATTTT. Translating it yields CASSLLGAGGHTDTQYF.

This chain uses TRBV2 with TRBJ2-5; tentatively, D is TRBD2 (6 bases). This CDR3 comprises 16 residues. The germline gives CDR1 SNHLY, CDR2 FYNNEI. V lost 3 bases and J lost 3, with 17 bases in between. CDR3 DNA: TGTGCCAGCAGTGATGGGCTAGCGCATGTCAAAGAGACCCAGTACTTC. This sequence encodes CASSDGLAHVKETQYF.

This sequence joins TRBV5-1 and TRBJ1-4; TRBD1 agrees at 10 bases. J lost 5 bases, V lost 4 bases, and 17 bases had no gene match. The CDR3 is 19 amino acids. From germline, CDR1 is SGHRS and CDR2 YFSETQ. DNA for the CDR3: TGCGCCAGCAGCCCAAGTCCAGGGACAGGGGTCTCGGGGAATGAAAAACTGTTTTTT. This translates into CASSPSPGTGVSGNEKLFF.

This chain uses TRBV2 with TRBJ1-5; tentatively, D is TRBD1 (6 bases). V was shortened by 6 bases and J by 0 bases, with 12 bases between the two germline ends. The V gene's germline CDR1 is SNHLY and CDR2 FYNNEI. The CDR3 has 15 amino acids. The CDR3 sequence: CASSLGTFSNQPQHF. The CDR3, as DNA: TGTGCCAGCAGCCTAGGGACATTTAGCAATCAGCCCCAGCATTTT.

V is TRBV4-1 and J is TRBJ1-2; 7 bases match TRBD1. Per the germline V gene, CDR1 is MGHRA and CDR2 is YSYEKL. CDR3 length: 15 amino acids. Trimming took 4 bases from V and 7 from J; bases not matched to a gene: 12. DNA for the CDR3: TGCGCCAGCAGCCCCCAAGGAGGGACAGCGACTGGCTACACCTTC. It translates to CASSPQGGTATGYTF.

This clone turned up a few times. The genes are TRBV6-6 and TRBJ1-3; weak D call: TRBD1 (6 bases). CDR3 length: 16 residues. Germline V lookup: CDR1 MNHNY, CDR2 SVGAGI (reference sequence). V lost 7 bases to trimming and J lost 2 bases, with 18 bases between them. The CDR3 coding sequence is TGTGCCAGCACGCTGGGGGGGGGCTCAGCTGGAAACACCATATATTTT. Its translation is CASTLGGGSAGNTIYF.

The chain joins TRBV7-3 to TRBJ2-1; 7 nucleotides agree with TRBD2. Germline loops: CDR1 SGHTA, CDR2 FQGTGA. This CDR3 comprises 15 residues. The V segment lost 1 base and the J segment 2 bases; nucleotides outside the gene matches: 2. CDR3 coding DNA: TGTGCCAGCAGCTTAAGCGGGGGACCCTACAATGAGCAGTTCTTC. It encodes CASSLSGGPYNEQFF.

The chain links TRBV5-6 to TRBJ1-3; D is perhaps TRBD1 (6 bases). Trimming pared 0 bases from V and 7 bases from J, leaving 26 bases between. Germline V gene data show CDR1 as SGHDT and CDR2 as YYEEEE. The CDR3 loop spans 19 amino acids. CDR3 region: CASSLEGSKGGMSPNTIYF. As DNA, the CDR3 is TGTGCCAGCAGCTTGGAGGGGAGCAAGGGGGGGATGTCCCCCAACACCATATATTTT.

V is TRBV11-2 and J is TRBJ1-2; 9 bases are a match to TRBD1. V lost 5 bases, J lost 4 bases, and 17 bases stayed unmatched. Germline CDR1 SGHAT, CDR2 FQNNGV. The CDR3 runs 18 residues. DNA of the CDR3: TGTGCCAGCAGCACCTTCCGGGACAGGGAGCCCCACGGCTATGGCTACACCTTC. Protein sequence: CASSTFRDREPHGYGYTF.

The V gene is TRBV2, the J gene TRBJ1-4, with D maybe TRBD1 (5 bases). V dropped 6 bases and J dropped 5 bases, with 16 bases sitting between them. Per germline, CDR1 SNHLY and CDR2 FYNNEI. This CDR3 contains 15 residues. The CDR3: CASRADGRGNEKLFF. CDR3 bases: TGTGCCAGCAGGGCTGACGGTCGGGGGAATGAAAAACTGTTTTTT.

This chain connects TRBV7-3 to TRBJ2-1, with 7 bases that match TRBD2. This CDR3 is built from 17 residues. The trim removed 5 bases at V and 3 bases at J, leaving 13 bases unmatched. The germline gives CDR1 SGHTA, CDR2 FQGTGA. CDR3 region: CASSPRVAGDLYNEQFF. DNA of the CDR3: TGTGCCAGCAGCCCCCGGGTGGCGGGGGATCTCTACAATGAGCAGTTCTTC.

Concerning this clone: The junction shows a germline mismatch at one end, possibly a read error. The V and J genes are TRBV4-3 and TRBJ2-3; D possibly corresponds to TRBD2 (7 bases). Germline loops: CDR1 LGHNA, CDR2 YSLEER. This CDR3 spans 16 amino acids. The CDR3 here is CASSQVTGGPTDTQYF. The CDR3 coding sequence is TGCGCCAGCAGTCAAGTCACGGGGGGCCCCACAGATACGCAGTATTTT.

In its sample, this clone was seen a few times. This chain connects TRBV23-1 to TRBJ2-1; perhaps TRBD2 as D (6 bases). TRBV23-1 counts as an open reading frame of uncertain function. Trimming took off 0 bases at V and 0 bases at J, with 9 bases between the two ends. CDR3 length equals 16 residues. CDR3 sequence reads: CASSQSQRVSYNEQFF. CDR3 nucleotide sequence: TGCGCCAGCAGTCAATCCCAGCGGGTCTCCTACAATGAGCAGTTCTTC.